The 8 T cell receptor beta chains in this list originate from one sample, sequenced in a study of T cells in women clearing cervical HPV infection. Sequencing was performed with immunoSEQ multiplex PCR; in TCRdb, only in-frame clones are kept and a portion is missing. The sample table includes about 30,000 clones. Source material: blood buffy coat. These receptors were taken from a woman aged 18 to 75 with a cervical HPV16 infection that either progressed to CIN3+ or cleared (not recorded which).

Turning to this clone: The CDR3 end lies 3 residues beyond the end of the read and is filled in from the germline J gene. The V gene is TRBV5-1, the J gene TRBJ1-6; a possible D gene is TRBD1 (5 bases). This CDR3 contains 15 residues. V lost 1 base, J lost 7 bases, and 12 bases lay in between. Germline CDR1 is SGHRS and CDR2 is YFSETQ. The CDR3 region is CASSLYPGENSPLHF. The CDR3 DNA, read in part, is TGCGCCAGCAGCTTGTACCCGGGGGAAAATTCACCC.

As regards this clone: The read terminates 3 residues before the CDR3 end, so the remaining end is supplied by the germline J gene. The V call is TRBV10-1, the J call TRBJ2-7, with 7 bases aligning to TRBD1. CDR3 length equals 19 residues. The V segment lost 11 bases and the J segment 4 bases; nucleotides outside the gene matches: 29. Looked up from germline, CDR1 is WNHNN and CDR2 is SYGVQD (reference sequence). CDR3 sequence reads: CAGLGQAIIHLSGIYEQYF. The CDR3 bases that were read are TGCGCCGGACTCGGACAGGCCATAATCCATCTATCCGGAATATACGAG.

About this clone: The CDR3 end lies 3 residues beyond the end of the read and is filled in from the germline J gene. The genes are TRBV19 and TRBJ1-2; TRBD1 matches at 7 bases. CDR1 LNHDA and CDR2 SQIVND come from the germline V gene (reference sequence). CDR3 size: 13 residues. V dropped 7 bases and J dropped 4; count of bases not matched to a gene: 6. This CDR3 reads CASTPRQGYGYTF. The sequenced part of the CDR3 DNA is TGTGCCAGTACCCCGAGACAGGGCTATGGC.

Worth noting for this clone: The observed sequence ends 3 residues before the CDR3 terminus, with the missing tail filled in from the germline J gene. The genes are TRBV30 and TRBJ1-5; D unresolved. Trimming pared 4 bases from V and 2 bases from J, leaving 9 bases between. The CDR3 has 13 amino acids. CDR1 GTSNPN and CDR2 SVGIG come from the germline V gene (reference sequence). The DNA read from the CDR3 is TGTGCCTGGAAGGGTTCGGGCAATCAGCCC. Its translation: CAWKGSGNQP. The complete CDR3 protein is CAWKGSGNQPQHF.

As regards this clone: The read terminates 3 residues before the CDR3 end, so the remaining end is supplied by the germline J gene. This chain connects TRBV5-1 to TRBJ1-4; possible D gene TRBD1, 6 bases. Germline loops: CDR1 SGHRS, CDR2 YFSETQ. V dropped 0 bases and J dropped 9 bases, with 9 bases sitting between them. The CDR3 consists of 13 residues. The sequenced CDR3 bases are TGCGCCAGCAGCTTGGTTACAGGGAAAAAA. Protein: CASSLVTGKK. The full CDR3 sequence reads CASSLVTGKKLFF.

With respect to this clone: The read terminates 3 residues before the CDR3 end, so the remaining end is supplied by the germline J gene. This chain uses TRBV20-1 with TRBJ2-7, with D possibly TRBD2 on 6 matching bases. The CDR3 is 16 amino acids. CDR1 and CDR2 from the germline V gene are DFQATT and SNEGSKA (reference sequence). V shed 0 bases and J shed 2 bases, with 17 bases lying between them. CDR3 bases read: TGCAGTGCTAGAGATGGGGAGCTAGCGAATACCTACGAG. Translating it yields CSARDGELANTYE. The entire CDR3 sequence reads CSARDGELANTYEQYF.

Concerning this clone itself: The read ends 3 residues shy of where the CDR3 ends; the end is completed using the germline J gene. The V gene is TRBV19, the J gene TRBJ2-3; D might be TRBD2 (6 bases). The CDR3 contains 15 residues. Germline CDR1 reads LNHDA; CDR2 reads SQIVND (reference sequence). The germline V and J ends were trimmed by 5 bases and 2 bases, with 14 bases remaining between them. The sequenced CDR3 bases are TGTGCCAGTAGTGCCCCGAGGGGACTCACAGATACG. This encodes CASSAPRGLTDT. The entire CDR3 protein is CASSAPRGLTDTQYF.

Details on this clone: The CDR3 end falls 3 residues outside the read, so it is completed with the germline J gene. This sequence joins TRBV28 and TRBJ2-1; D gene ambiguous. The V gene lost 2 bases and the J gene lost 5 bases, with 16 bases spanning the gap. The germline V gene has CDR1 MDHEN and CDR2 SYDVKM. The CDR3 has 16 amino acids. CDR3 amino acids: CASSLGAATSHNEQFF. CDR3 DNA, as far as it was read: TGTGCCAGCAGTTTAGGTGCGGCCACCTCTCACAATGAG.